This record looks at one T cell receptor (beta chain) sequence and its context. What this receptor recognizes is not known. The sample holds no much larger clone one base away, and base qualities are not on file. V is pruned by 4 bases and J by 8 bases, leaving 10 bases of the junction without a gene match. CDR1 SGDLS and CDR2 YYNGEE were looked up in the germline V gene. The CDR3 covers 15 residues, taking in both the cysteine and the phenylalanine. Kept here is only the CDR3 DNA, which spans 45 bases and is read in frame from base 1. To demonstrate the VDJtools post-analysis software, the study profiled TCR beta repertoires from the peripheral blood of 13 young patients with multiple sclerosis. The multiple sclerosis patients were children and adolescents ranging in age from roughly 6 to 15 years. This sample stems from a study of post-analysis software for immune sequencing data (dated by TCRdb to the mid-2010s). General notes on the study: The recorded disease courses included relapsing-remitting, secondary progressive and progressive-relapsing multiple sclerosis, and some patients had no subtype annotation. The multiple sclerosis patient repertoires were compared with approximately 11 previously published healthy control repertoires from donors aged about 6 to 28 years. A subset of samples was prepared in parallel using single-end sample barcoding, then pooled and co-amplified after Illumina adapter ligation.

The library relied on PCR. The instrument was an Illumina HiSeq 2500. Unique molecular identifiers were incorporated into TCR beta cDNA libraries to reduce PCR and sequencing biases. Approximately 500,000 cDNA molecules were obtained for every 1 to 10 million input T cells, so each molecule roughly corresponded to one T cell. The same protocol used for the earlier healthy control dataset was applied to prepare and sequence the patient libraries. Samples belonging to the same batch were prepared together, multiplexed and sequenced on a shared HiSeq lane. For the original study's pipeline: MIGEC handled the raw barcoded reads, throwing out single-read molecular identifier groups before consensus assembly and CDR3 extraction. VDJtools was used for post-analysis of the clonotype tables, and diversity was normalized by down-sampling every dataset to the size of the smallest sample. To correct batch-related cross-sample contamination, repertoire overlap clustering matched CDR3 amino acid sequences but not nucleotide sequences. The public reads were reprocessed in TCRdb via fastp at Q25 and MiXCR, keeping in-frame beta chains. Every distinct CDR3 protein forms one entry, paired with its most common genes and DNA. The authors' filters were not applied to this entry. The table for this sample lists approximately 730,000 distinct CDR3 sequences; roughly 30% of them were counted only once. 0.55% to 0.65% of the sample is in the top ten clones.

Broad study findings and their caveats: When samples were clustered directly using the F measure, samples prepared in the same batch co-clustered strongly, which prompted a batch-effect correction. Multiple sclerosis patients had significantly lower normalized Chao1 diversity than controls, a result that suggests substantial peripheral T-cell clonal expansion. The control group was slightly older than the multiple sclerosis patient group. A handful of TRBV segments, including TRBV5-6, TRBV5-1 and TRBV20-1, were significantly more frequent in patients than controls.

The source of this sequence is a girl aged 10-17 years with multiple sclerosis. This chain joins TRBV9 to TRBJ2-4; 9 central nucleotides agree with TRBD2. Specimen: blood. This receptor carries the CDR3 CASSPVVAGVDIQYF. In nucleotide form, the sequence is TGTGCCAGCAGCCCGGTGGTAGCGGGAGTGGACATTCAGTACTTC.